Below are 30 T cell receptor beta chains sequenced from a single sample in a study of T cells in Graves' hyperthyroidism and ophthalmopathy. The investigators amplified TCR beta CDR3 regions from RNA transcripts. An initial round of RT-PCR targeting the TCR CDR3 relied on the HTBI primer set. From the multiplex PCR reads, TCRdb called clonotypes with MiXCR, one entry per CDR3 protein. The sample carries 550,000 to 700,000 distinct CDR3 sequences, approximately 44% recorded once. Sequencing was performed on peripheral blood or thyroid tissue (not recorded which). Receptor source: an adult woman with Graves' disease, either hyperthyroidism or ophthalmopathy (not recorded which).

CDR3 bases: TGCAGCGCCCAACCGAGGGTATCACGGACCGGGGAGCTGTTTTTT. Its translation is CSAQPRVSRTGELFF. V usage is TRBV29-1 and J usage is TRBJ2-2, with a weak D call TRBD2 (5 bases). This CDR3 spans 15 amino acids. V was trimmed by 7 bases and J by 5 bases, leaving 20 bases between them. CDR1 is SQVTM, CDR2 ANQGSEA, per germline.

This clonotype was seen more than once but under ten times. The CDR3 loop is CASSHTGTGRGNAEAFF. For the CDR3, the DNA is TGCGCCAGCAGCCATACCGGGACAGGAAGGGGAAATGCTGAAGCTTTCTTT. The chain has TRBV4-1 and TRBJ1-1, with 8 positions matching TRBD1. The CDR3 is 17 residues long. With V trimmed by 3 bases and J by 6 bases, 15 bases remained unmatched. CDR1 is MGHRA, CDR2 YSYEKL, per germline.

The table lists this clonotype with a few counts. This chain joins TRBV20-1 and TRBJ2-7, with a possible D match to TRBD2 (6 bases). The length of the CDR3 is 13 residues. The V and J ends lost 5 bases and 0 bases respectively, with 11 bases between them. Germline CDR1 reads DFQATT; CDR2 reads SNEGSKA (reference sequence). CDR3 DNA sequence: TGCAGTGCTCCTAGCGTCTCCTCCTACGAGCAGTACTTC. It specifies CSAPSVSSYEQYF.

The sample holds one count of this clonotype. This chain uses TRBV24-1 with TRBJ1-2; D is unresolved. The V and J ends lost 4 bases and 6 bases respectively, with 14 bases between them. The germline gives CDR1 KGHDR, CDR2 SFDVKD. This CDR3 spans 14 amino acids. The CDR3 bases are TGTGCCACCAGTGACTTGGGGAGGGAGGATGGCTACACCTTC. Its translation: CATSDLGREDGYTF.

This clonotype showed up just a few times. A much larger clone lies one base from this, so it may be a read error. The V gene is TRBV11-2, the J gene TRBJ1-2; TRBD1 matches 10 bases. Looked up from germline, CDR1 is SGHAT and CDR2 is FQNNGV. The CDR3 is made up of 14 amino acids. DNA of the CDR3: TGTGCCGGCAGCCCTCGGACAGGGGGAGGTGGCTACACCTTC. Protein: CAGSPRTGGGGYTF.

The rearrangement uses TRBV2 and TRBJ2-3; tentatively, D is TRBD2 (7 bases). CDR1 SNHLY and CDR2 FYNNEI come from the germline V gene. The CDR3 covers 14 residues. CDR3 in DNA: TGTGCGGGACGTGTAGGACTAGGGGGAGATACGCAGTATTTT. It yields the protein CAGRVGLGGDTQYF.

This clonotype showed up many times. The J gene is TRBJ2-7, the V gene TRBV20-1; 7 positions agree with TRBD2. Per germline, CDR1 DFQATT and CDR2 SNEGSKA (reference sequence). The CDR3 spans 12 residues. Germline trimming cut 3 bases from V and 7 bases from J; bases unmatched to any gene: 6. The CDR3 spells CSASLLAREQYF. DNA for the CDR3: TGCAGTGCTAGTCTACTAGCGCGGGAGCAGTACTTC.

The chain combines TRBV7-6 with TRBJ2-7, with D tentatively TRBD2 (5 bases). The CDR3 is 14 residues long. Germline V lookup: CDR1 SGHVS, CDR2 FNYEAQ. V was clipped by 3 bases and J by 0 bases, with 9 bases between them. CDR3 in DNA: TGTGCCAGCAGCTTCGGGGATAGCTCCTACGAGCAGTACTTC. Translating it yields CASSFGDSSYEQYF.

This chain connects TRBV6-1 to TRBJ1-1, with D tentatively TRBD1 (6 bases). CDR3 size: 15 residues. The germline V and J ends were trimmed by 6 bases and 7 bases, with 21 bases remaining between them. CDR1 and CDR2 (germline): MNHNS, SASEGT. The CDR3 region has the DNA TGTGCCAGCAGCCAAGACGGGCGGGGGACAAGTGAAGCTTTCTTT. Translating it yields CASSQDGRGTSEAFF.

This clonotype was picked up many times. DNA for the CDR3: TGTGCCAGCAGTCAGGGACTAGCGGGAGGATTTGGGGAGACCCAGTACTTC. As protein: CASSQGLAGGFGETQYF. This chain uses TRBV6-5 with TRBJ2-5, with TRBD2 matching over 15 bases. The CDR3 contains 17 residues. V lost 5 bases, J lost 5 bases, and 9 bases stayed unmatched. The germline CDR1 and CDR2 sequences are MNHEY and SVGAGI.

The chain combines TRBV15 with TRBJ2-5, with D possibly TRBD2 on 5 matching bases. There are 13 residues in the CDR3. V was pared by 4 bases and J by 5 bases, with 11 bases between. The germline V gene has CDR1 LNHNV and CDR2 YYDKDF (reference sequence). CDR3 protein: CATSIGMMETQYF. The CDR3 DNA is TGTGCCACCAGCATCGGGATGATGGAGACCCAGTACTTC.

This clonotype was picked up many times. CDR3 DNA: TGTGCCAGCAGCTTAGTACAACCCACCGGGGAGCTGTTTTTT. Protein: CASSLVQPTGELFF. The genes are TRBV7-8 and TRBJ2-2; D is unresolved. This CDR3 is built from 14 residues. V lost 1 base and J lost 4, with 7 bases in between. The germline CDR1 and CDR2 sequences are SGHVS and FQNEAQ.

This clonotype was counted only a few times. This chain links TRBV30 with TRBJ2-5, with D perhaps TRBD2 (5 bases). The CDR3 is 13 residues long. Trimming took off 4 bases at V and 9 bases at J, with 18 bases between the two ends. Germline-derived CDR1 and CDR2 are GTSNPN and SVGIG (reference sequence). This chain's CDR3 is CAWKAADLIAQYF. The DNA for the CDR3 is TGTGCCTGGAAGGCAGCGGATTTAATCGCCCAGTACTTC.

The genes are TRBV7-9 and TRBJ2-7; 8 bases fit TRBD1. Germline V gene data show CDR1 as SEHNR and CDR2 as FQNEAQ (reference sequence). After removal of 5 bases from V and 1 base from J, the junction contained 10 bases not matched to a gene. CDR3 length: 16 residues. The CDR3 sequence: CASSTPVGTGSYEQYF. The CDR3 nucleotides read TGTGCCAGCAGCACCCCCGTTGGGACAGGATCCTACGAGCAGTACTTC.

V gene TRBV7-3 combines with J gene TRBJ1-2; TRBD1 is a possible D gene (5 bases). Germline V CDR1 and CDR2: SGHTA, FQGTGA. The CDR3 contains 12 residues. The CDR3 DNA reads as TGTGCTAGAGAGGGGTTGCCCTATGGCTACACCTTC. It is translated as CAREGLPYGYTF.

Comments on this clonotype: Relative to the germline gene, one junction end is altered; a read error may explain this. The chain couples TRBV24-1 to TRBJ2-2, with a weak D call TRBD2 (5 bases). The germline V gene encodes CDR1 KGHDR and CDR2 SFDVKD. The CDR3 contains 13 residues. The DNA for the CDR3 is TGTGCCACCAGAGGCAAGAACACCGGGGAGCTGTCTTGG. Protein: CATRGKNTGELSW.

To note about this clonotype: Here the CDR3 omits its conserved ending phenylalanine or tryptophan, so a read error is the likely source. The limits of the CDR3 on the DNA are not certain, so only TCRdb's listed CDR3 is given. The V call is TRBV14, the J call TRBJ1-4; the table's D call, TRBD1, was not checked against the DNA. Germline CDR1 and CDR2: SGHDN and FVKESK. Termini included, the CDR3 measures 11 amino acids. CDR3: CASSLRGAALR.

CDR3 residues: CASSPAGNYEQYF. The CDR3 bases are TGTGCCAGCAGCCCGGCGGGCAACTACGAGCAGTACTTC. The V call is TRBV5-6, the J call TRBJ2-7, with D tentatively TRBD2 (5 bases). The V gene's germline CDR1 is SGHDT and CDR2 YYEEEE. The CDR3 loop spans 13 amino acids. Trimming pared 4 bases from V and 3 bases from J, leaving 11 bases between.

This clonotype has a count of ten or more. The chain joins TRBV7-9 to TRBJ2-7; D uncertain. The CDR3 loop spans 17 amino acids. Germline-derived CDR1 and CDR2 are SEHNR and FQNEAQ (reference sequence). V was trimmed by 5 bases and J by 3 bases, leaving 23 bases between them. Here the CDR3 DNA reads TGTGCCAGCAGCCAACCATTCCGGGCTCATAAGAACTACGAGCAGTACTTC. Translated: CASSQPFRAHKNYEQYF.

This clonotype was recorded many times. The chain combines TRBV9 with TRBJ1-2; the D is unclear. The germline V and J ends were trimmed by 0 bases and 0 bases, with 9 bases remaining between them. From germline, CDR1 is SGDLS and CDR2 YYNGEE. CDR3 size: 15 residues. Written as DNA, the CDR3 is TGTGCCAGCAGCGTAGGTCCCGGAGCTAACTATGGCTACACCTTC. Protein: CASSVGPGANYGYTF.

The table lists this clonotype with a few counts. This chain uses TRBV25-1 with TRBJ2-1; tentative D call: TRBD1 (6 bases). The V and J ends lost 7 bases and 6 bases respectively, with 13 bases between them. The CDR3 has 13 residues. CDR1 is MGHDK, CDR2 SYGVNS, per germline. CDR3 nucleotides: TGTGCCAGCAAGGACAGCCTGAGCAATGAGCAGTTCTTC. Translated, it gives CASKDSLSNEQFF. Using reference TRBV25-1 and TRBJ2-1 for the parts outside the CDR3, the full variable domain is EADIYQTPRYLVIGTGKKITLECSQTMGHDKMYWYQQDPGMELHLIHYSYGVNSTEKGDLSSESTVSRIRTEHFPLTLESARPSHTSQYLCASKDSLSNEQFFGPGTRLTVL.

V gene TRBV5-1 combines with J gene TRBJ1-5; D ambiguous. The CDR3 is made up of 14 amino acids. CDR1 and CDR2 (germline): SGHRS, YFSETQ. V shed 0 bases and J shed 6 bases, with 10 bases lying between them. CDR3 loop: CASSLEPLTQPQHF. CDR3 DNA: TGCGCCAGCAGCTTGGAGCCTTTAACTCAGCCCCAGCATTTT.

This clonotype turned up a few times. The genes are TRBV29-1 and TRBJ2-5; D not certain. The closer fit of TRBJ2-7 to the DNA end suggests the J call may be wrong. Germline values: CDR1 SQVTM, CDR2 ANQGSEA. The CDR3 has 13 amino acids. DNA for the CDR3: TGCAGCGTTGAAGTTGAGTACAGCTACGAGCAGTACTTC. Protein: CSVEVEYSYEQYF.

CDR3 region: CASSVAGGIPYGYTF. As DNA, the CDR3 is TGTGCCAGCAGTGTGGCAGGGGGGATACCTTATGGCTACACCTTC. V gene TRBV2 combines with J gene TRBJ1-2; 7 bases are a match to TRBD1. The CDR3 covers 15 residues. The V gene end was trimmed by 4 bases and the J gene end by 5 bases; junction bases not matched to a gene: 10. Germline values: CDR1 SNHLY, CDR2 FYNNEI.

This chain joins TRBV25-1 and TRBJ1-6; D might be TRBD1 (5 bases). The CDR3 extends over 14 amino acids. Between the trimmed V and J ends, which lost 7 bases and 7 bases, there was a span of 14 bases. The germline CDR1 and CDR2 sequences are MGHDK and SYGVNS. CDR3 sequence (DNA): TGTGCCAGCACCCACCGGGGCCCAAATTCACCCCTCCACTTT. It codes for CASTHRGPNSPLHF.

The gene calls are TRBV29-1 and TRBJ2-5, with D possibly being TRBD1 (6 bases). The CDR3 loop spans 13 amino acids. With 6 bases removed from V and 5 bases from J, the gap between germline ends came to 16 bases. Germline V lookup: CDR1 SQVTM, CDR2 ANQGSEA. The CDR3 is CSVLGALGETQYF. As DNA, the CDR3 is TGCAGCGTCTTGGGGGCCTTGGGGGAGACCCAGTACTTC.

This clonotype was observed at least ten times. V is TRBV4-2 and J is TRBJ1-1, with D unclear. V was trimmed by 4 bases and J by 5 bases, leaving 23 bases between them. The CDR3 is 17 residues long. Germline values: CDR1 LGHNA, CDR2 YNFKEQ. In DNA, the CDR3 is TGTGCCAGCAGCCCAAATATCGGATACCTCGGTGAAACTGAAGCTTTCTTT. It encodes CASSPNIGYLGETEAFF.

V gene TRBV29-1 combines with J gene TRBJ1-2, with 8 bases that match TRBD1. This CDR3 contains 11 residues. Germline V gene lookup returns CDR1 SQVTM and CDR2 ANQGSEA. Losses at the gene ends were 6 bases for V and 6 bases for J; bases not matched to a gene: 3. This chain's CDR3 is CSVQGANGYTF. CDR3 DNA sequence: TGCAGCGTGCAGGGGGCGAATGGCTACACCTTC.

A word on this clonotype: Because it lacks the conserved phenylalanine or tryptophan at the end, this CDR3 is likely a read error. The chain uses TRBV9 and TRBJ1-1; perhaps TRBD1 as D (5 bases). This CDR3 is 14 amino acids long. Germline values: CDR1 SGDLS, CDR2 YYNGEE. Trimming removed 4 bases at V and 3 bases at J, with 13 bases between. CDR3 DNA sequence: TGTGCCAGCAGCTCCGGGGCAGCAGACACTGAAGCTTTCCTT. It encodes CASSSGAADTEAFL.

This clonotype was counted ten times or more. The rearrangement joins TRBV9 to TRBJ2-7; no reliable D call. The germline V gene encodes CDR1 SGDLS and CDR2 YYNGEE. Trimming removed 0 bases from V and 0 bases from J, with 7 bases in between. This CDR3 spans 14 amino acids. The CDR3 reads CASSVAGFSYEQYF. The CDR3 coding sequence is TGTGCCAGCAGCGTAGCTGGCTTCTCCTACGAGCAGTACTTC.